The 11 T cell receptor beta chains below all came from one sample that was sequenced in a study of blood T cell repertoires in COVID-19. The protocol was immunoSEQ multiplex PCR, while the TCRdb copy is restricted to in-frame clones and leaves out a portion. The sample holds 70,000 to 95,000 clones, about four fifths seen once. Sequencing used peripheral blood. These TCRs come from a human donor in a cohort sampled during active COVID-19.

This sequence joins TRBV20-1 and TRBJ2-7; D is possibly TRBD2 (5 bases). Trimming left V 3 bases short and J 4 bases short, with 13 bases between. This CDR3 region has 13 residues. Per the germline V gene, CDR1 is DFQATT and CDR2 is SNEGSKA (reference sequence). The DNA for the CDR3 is TGCAGTGCTAGTTCGGGATCAAAGTACGAGCAGTACTTC. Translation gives CSASSGSKYEQYF.

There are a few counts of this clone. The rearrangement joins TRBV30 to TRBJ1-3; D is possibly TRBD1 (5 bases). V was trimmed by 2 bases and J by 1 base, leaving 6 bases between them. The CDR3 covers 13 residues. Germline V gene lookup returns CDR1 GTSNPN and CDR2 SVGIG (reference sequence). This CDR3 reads CAWSRGSGNTIYF. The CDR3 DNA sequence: TGTGCCTGGAGTCGGGGGTCTGGAAACACCATATATTTT.

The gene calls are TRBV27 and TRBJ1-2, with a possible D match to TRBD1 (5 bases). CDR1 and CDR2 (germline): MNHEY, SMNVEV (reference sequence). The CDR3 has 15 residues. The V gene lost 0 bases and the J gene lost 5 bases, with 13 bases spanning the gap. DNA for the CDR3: TGTGCCAGCAGTTTATCGGTCCAGGGCCCATATGGCTACACCTTC. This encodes CASSLSVQGPYGYTF.

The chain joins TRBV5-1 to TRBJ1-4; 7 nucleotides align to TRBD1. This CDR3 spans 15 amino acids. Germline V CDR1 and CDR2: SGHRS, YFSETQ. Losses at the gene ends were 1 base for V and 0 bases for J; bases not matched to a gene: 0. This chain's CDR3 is CASSLTGATNEKLFF. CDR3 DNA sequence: TGCGCCAGCAGCTTGACAGGGGCAACTAATGAAAAACTGTTTTTT.

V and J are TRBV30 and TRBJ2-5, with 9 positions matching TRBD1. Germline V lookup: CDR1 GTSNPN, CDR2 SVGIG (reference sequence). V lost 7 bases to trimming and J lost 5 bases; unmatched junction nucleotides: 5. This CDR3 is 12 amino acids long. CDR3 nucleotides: TGTGCCTTAATCGGGACAGGGGAGACCCAGTACTTC. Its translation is CALIGTGETQYF.

This CDR3 reads CASSTGTGSRPAGNTIYF. As DNA, the CDR3 is TGTGCCAGCTCAACCGGGACAGGGTCCCGACCCGCAGGAAACACCATATATTTT. The rearrangement joins TRBV18 to TRBJ1-3, with 9 bases matching TRBD1. Germline trimming cut 5 bases from V and 4 bases from J; bases unmatched to any gene: 15. The CDR3 runs to 18 residues. Germline V lookup: CDR1 KGHSH, CDR2 LQKENI.

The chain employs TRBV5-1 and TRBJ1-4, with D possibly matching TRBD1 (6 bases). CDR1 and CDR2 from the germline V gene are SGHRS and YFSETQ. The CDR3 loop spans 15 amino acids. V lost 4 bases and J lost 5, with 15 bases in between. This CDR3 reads CASSEPGHGNEKLFF. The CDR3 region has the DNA TGCGCCAGCAGCGAACCGGGACATGGGAATGAAAAACTGTTTTTT. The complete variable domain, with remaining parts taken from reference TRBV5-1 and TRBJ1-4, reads KAGVTQTPRYLIKTRGQQVTLSCSPISGHRSVSWYQQTPGQGLQFLFEYFSETQRNKGNFPGRFSGRQFSNSRSEMNVSTLELGDSALYLCASSEPGHGNEKLFFGSGTQLSVL.

The CDR3 sequence: CASSPQAGYNQPQHF. The CDR3 bases are TGTGCCAGCAGCCCCCAAGCAGGGTACAATCAGCCCCAGCATTTT. V gene TRBV11-2 combines with J gene TRBJ1-5; the D gene is possibly TRBD1 (5 bases). The V and J ends lost 5 bases and 3 bases respectively, with 14 bases between them. Germline CDR1 and CDR2: SGHAT and FQNNGV. The CDR3 contains 15 residues.

The CDR3 bases are TGTGCCAGCAGCGAGCTAGGGGGCCTTAATGGCTACACCTTC. As protein: CASSELGGLNGYTF. The rearrangement joins TRBV9 to TRBJ1-2, with TRBD1 matching 7 bases. V trimming: 3 bases; J trimming: 6 bases; junction bases outside the gene matches: 8. Per the germline V gene, CDR1 is SGDLS and CDR2 is YYNGEE. This CDR3 is 14 amino acids long.

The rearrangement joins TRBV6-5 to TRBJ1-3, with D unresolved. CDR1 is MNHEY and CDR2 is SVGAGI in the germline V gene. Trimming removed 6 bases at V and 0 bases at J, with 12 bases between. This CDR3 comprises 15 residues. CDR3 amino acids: CASSAIVSSGNTIYF. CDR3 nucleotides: TGTGCCAGCAGCGCGATAGTTTCCTCTGGAAACACCATATATTTT.

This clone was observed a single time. The CDR3 loop reads CASSRDRGNTQYF. CDR3 coding DNA: TGTGCCAGCAGCCGGGACAGGGGAAATACGCAGTATTTT. The V and J genes are TRBV5-4 and TRBJ2-3, with 10 bases that match TRBD1. This CDR3 is 13 amino acids long. CDR1 and CDR2 from the germline V gene are SGHNT and YYREEE (reference sequence). Trimming cost V 4 bases and J 7 bases; bases outside gene matches: 3.